The entry that follows covers one TCR beta chain sequence. Its antigen is not known. This record belongs to a study of cytomegalovirus exposure and HLA in healthy donors. Study conclusions and caveats: Subsequent analysis of the 100 to 150 validation repertoires found a tendency for first-cohort TCR clusters to co-occur. With high specificity and sensitivity, the classifier reportedly diagnosed cytomegalovirus status.

Profiling relied on immunoSEQ multiplex PCR, and the TCRdb table lists in-frame clones only, not all of them. Of some 250,000 clones detected, 90% appear once; the ten largest clones hold 0.35% to 0.45%. The germline V gene encodes CDR1 SEHNR and CDR2 FQNEAQ (reference sequence). The CDR3 consists of 14 residues. V trimming: 1 base; J trimming: 5 bases; junction bases outside the gene matches: 2. Sequenced input: PBMCs. The sequence came from a woman aged 18-29 years in good health and CMV-seronegative. This rearrangement joins TRBV7-9 to TRBJ1-1; 9 bases line up with TRBD1. The CDR3 DNA reads TGTGCCAGCAGCTTAGACAGGGGGCTTACTGAAGCTTTCTTT. As protein: CASSLDRGLTEAFF.